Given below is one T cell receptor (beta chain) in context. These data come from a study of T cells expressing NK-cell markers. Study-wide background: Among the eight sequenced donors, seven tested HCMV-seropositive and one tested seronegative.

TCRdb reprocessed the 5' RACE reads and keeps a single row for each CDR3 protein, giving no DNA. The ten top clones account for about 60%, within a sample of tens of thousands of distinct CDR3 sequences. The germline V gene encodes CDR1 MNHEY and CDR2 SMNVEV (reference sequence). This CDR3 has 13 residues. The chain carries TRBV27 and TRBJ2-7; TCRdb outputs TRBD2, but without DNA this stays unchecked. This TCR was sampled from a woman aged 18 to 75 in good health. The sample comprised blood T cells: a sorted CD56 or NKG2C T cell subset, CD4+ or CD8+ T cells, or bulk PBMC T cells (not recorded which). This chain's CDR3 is CASSWDSSNEQYF.